This entry features one T cell receptor beta chain sequence. Antigen: not known. This entry is derived from a study of graft-versus-host responses after intestinal transplantation. Overall study context: Multivisceral, liver-intestinal, or isolated intestinal transplants were received by the recipients. Following induction with anti-thymocyte globulin, all recipients were given tacrolimus and steroids for 2 to 4 years. Study-level results: Allografts from individuals with graft-donor T cell macrochimerism displayed high graft-versus-host to host-versus-graft clonal ratios.

Repertoires were generated with immunoSEQ multiplex PCR, while TCRdb's copy carries only in-frame clones and drops some. This table holds about 110,000 clones, roughly 93% found once. The CDR3 has 15 residues. V was clipped by 5 bases and J by 7 bases; unmatched bases: 11. CDR1 is MNHEY, CDR2 SVGAGI, per germline. This TCR came from a human donor who was the organ donor for an intestinal transplant. This chain uses TRBV6-5 with TRBJ2-1, with 7 positions matching TRBD2. The sequencing used unstimulated CD8+ T cells sorted from spleen or lymph node cells, collected before transplant. DNA of the CDR3: TGTGCCAGCAGTCAGCTCGCGGGGGTAGGGAATGAGCAGTTCTTC. Protein: CASSQLAGVGNEQFF.